The 27 T cell receptor beta chains below were found in one sample sequenced in a study of T cell repertoires in cytomegalovirus infection. TCRdb used MiXCR to reprocess the reads, holding one entry per CDR3 protein. The sample has about 740,000 distinct CDR3 sequences; less than 40% are singletons. The source material was PBMCs. These receptors were taken from a human donor in good health (CMV status not recorded). Some clones in this sample may be carry-over from other donors' samples.

This clonotype has only a few counts. This chain joins TRBV7-6 and TRBJ2-2; 10 positions match TRBD2. V was clipped by 3 bases and J by 9 bases; unmatched bases: 1. Per the germline V gene, CDR1 is SGHVS and CDR2 is FNYEAQ. The CDR3 is 13 amino acids. CDR3: CASSLGLARELFF. DNA of the CDR3: TGTGCCAGCAGCTTGGGACTAGCGAGGGAGCTGTTTTTT.

The table lists this clonotype with a count of one. The junction does not match germline at one end; this may be a read error. V gene TRBV12-3 or TRBV12-4 combines with J gene TRBJ1-1, with TRBD1 matching over 8 bases. The CDR3 loop spans 13 amino acids. The CDR3 nucleotides are TGTGCCAGCAGTCAAGGGACAGGCGGCCGAGCTTTATTT. Its protein is CASSQGTGGRALF.

This clonotype has only one observation. This rearrangement joins TRBV5-4 to TRBJ2-2; weak D call: TRBD2 (7 bases). This CDR3 is 16 amino acids long. Trimming cost V 4 bases and J 4 bases, with 17 bases left between them. Germline values: CDR1 SGHNT, CDR2 YYREEE (reference sequence). In DNA, the CDR3 is TGTGCCAGCAGCCCCCCCCGGGGGGCCAGCACCGGGGAGCTGTTTTTT. This encodes CASSPPRGASTGELFF.

J is TRBJ2-1 and V is TRBV7-6, with 10 nucleotides matching TRBD1. Germline V gene lookup returns CDR1 SGHVS and CDR2 FNYEAQ. CDR3 size: 16 residues. The V segment lost 6 bases and the J segment 10 bases; nucleotides outside the gene matches: 15. The CDR3 nucleotides are TGTGCCAGCAGTTTCCAACCCGGGACAGGGGTTTTCGAGCAGTTCTTC. This encodes CASSFQPGTGVFEQFF. Full variable domain (remainder filled in from reference TRBV7-6 and TRBJ2-1): GAGVSQSPRYKVTKRGQDVALRCDPISGHVSLYWYRQALGQGPEFLTYFNYEAQQDKSGLPNDRFSAERPEGSISTLTIQRTEQRDSAMYRCASSFQPGTGVFEQFFGPGTRLTVL.

This clonotype appeared many times. V is TRBV7-8 and J is TRBJ1-1; D unclear. Germline CDR1 and CDR2: SGHVS and FQNEAQ. CDR3 length: 15 amino acids. V was trimmed by 2 bases and J by 1 base, leaving 11 bases between them. CDR3 bases: TGTGCCAGCAGCTTAATCGAAAGTAAGAACACTGAAGCTTTCTTT. This translates into CASSLIESKNTEAFF.

The chain recombines TRBV6-1 with TRBJ2-1, with TRBD1 identical over 9 bases. CDR3 length: 14 residues. V lost 8 bases, J lost 4 bases, and 6 bases stayed unmatched. CDR1 and CDR2 (germline): MNHNS, SASEGT. CDR3 DNA sequence: TGTGCCAGCCTTGGGACAGGGCCTTACAATGAGCAGTTCTTC. The encoded protein is CASLGTGPYNEQFF.

This clonotype has a handful of counts. This rearrangement joins TRBV7-6 to TRBJ1-4; D perhaps matches TRBD1 (5 bases). This CDR3 spans 15 amino acids. The germline CDR1 and CDR2 sequences are SGHVS and FNYEAQ. The ends were cut back, 6 bases at V and 3 bases at J, with 14 bases in the middle. The CDR3 DNA reads TGTGCCAGCAGATCCGGGACGGGCGCTAATGAAAAACTGTTTTTT. It is translated as CASRSGTGANEKLFF.

The chain uses TRBV12-3 or TRBV12-4 and TRBJ1-4; TRBD1 is a possible D gene (5 bases). The CDR3 runs 15 residues. V shed 8 bases and J shed 8 bases, with 21 bases lying between them. In DNA form, the CDR3 reads TGTGCCAGCCGGTTTAGGGCCAGGGTAGAGGAAAAACTGTTTTTT. Amino acids: CASRFRARVEEKLFF.

This clonotype has a handful of counts. This sequence joins TRBV7-2 and TRBJ1-5; D is uncertain. V lost 2 bases to trimming and J lost 4 bases, with 6 bases between them. CDR3 length: 13 residues. Germline CDR1 and CDR2: SGHTA and FQGNSA. CDR3 amino acids: CASSLYENQPQHF. The CDR3 region has the DNA TGTGCCAGCAGCTTATACGAAAATCAGCCCCAGCATTTT.

The J gene is TRBJ1-2, the V gene TRBV9; D gene uncertain. There are 14 residues in the CDR3. CDR1 is SGDLS, CDR2 YYNGEE, per germline. V lost 3 bases, J lost 4 bases, and 13 bases lay in between. Here the CDR3 DNA reads TGTGCCAGCAGCGAGCCGGGGTTAGGCTATGGCTACACCTTC. This gives the protein CASSEPGLGYGYTF.

The chain recombines TRBV6-8 with TRBJ1-5; TRBD1 aligns across 8 bases. Per germline, CDR1 MNHGY and CDR2 SAAAGT. J lost 5 bases, V lost 8 bases, and 8 bases had no gene match. CDR3 length: 14 amino acids. The chain's CDR3 is CASARDRRDQPQHF. The CDR3 DNA reads TGTGCCAGCGCCAGGGACAGGAGAGATCAGCCCCAGCATTTT.

This clonotype was detected many times. The chain employs TRBV7-8 and TRBJ2-2; D is unresolved. Deletions cut 3 bases from V and 4 bases from J, with 21 bases between. This CDR3 contains 18 residues. Germline CDR1 SGHVS, CDR2 FQNEAQ. This chain's CDR3 is CASSLVVLMGTSTGELFF. CDR3 nucleotide sequence: TGTGCCAGCAGCTTGGTGGTTCTGATGGGAACGAGCACCGGGGAGCTGTTTTTT.

This clonotype was counted between two and nine times. This rearrangement joins TRBV10-2 to TRBJ1-1; TRBD1 might be the D (5 bases). The CDR3 loop spans 15 amino acids. V lost 8 bases, J lost 1 base, and 17 bases lay in between. The germline gives CDR1 WSHSY, CDR2 SAAADI. DNA for the CDR3: TGCGCCAGCGAAAAAAACTCCCAGGGGAACACTGAAGCTTTCTTT. Its protein product is CASEKNSQGNTEAFF.

A word on this clonotype: A read error may explain this, as a much larger clone is one base away. The chain is built from TRBV28 and TRBJ1-2; D is undetermined. Germline V gene sequence: CDR1 MDHEN, CDR2 SYDVKM. V gave up 6 bases and J gave up 8 bases, with 19 bases separating them. This CDR3 contains 14 residues. CDR3 coding DNA: TGTGCCAGCAGGTCCAGGCCCTTCGCGCGGGGCTACACCTTC. Translation: CASRSRPFARGYTF.

The chain employs TRBV6-1 and TRBJ2-4; D may be TRBD1 or TRBD2 (5 bases each). The CDR3 consists of 14 residues. From germline, CDR1 is MNHNS and CDR2 SASEGT. The CDR3 loop is CPSVRDLAKNIQYF. The DNA of the CDR3 is TGTCCAAGTGTTAGGGACCTAGCCAAAAACATTCAGTACTTC.

The V and J genes are TRBV7-9 and TRBJ2-1, with TRBD1 matching over 7 bases. The CDR3 runs to 16 residues. Germline V gives CDR1 SEHNR, CDR2 FQNEAQ (reference sequence). Trimming at V came to 1 base and at J to 5 bases, leaving 8 bases not matched to a gene. The CDR3 sequence: CASSLDGRGRNNEQFF. In DNA, the CDR3 is TGTGCCAGCAGCTTAGATGGTAGGGGGCGAAACAATGAGCAGTTCTTC.

The chain employs TRBV11-1 and TRBJ2-2, with 7 bases lining up with TRBD2. The V gene's germline CDR1 is SGHAT and CDR2 FQDESV (reference sequence). The CDR3 runs 17 residues. Trimming at V came to 3 bases and at J to 0 bases, leaving 7 bases not matched to a gene. CDR3 sequence reads: CASSFQAGYANTGELFF. For the CDR3, the DNA is TGTGCCAGCAGCTTTCAAGCGGGGTACGCGAACACCGGGGAGCTGTTTTTT.

The chain has TRBV5-8 and TRBJ2-7, with a possible D match to TRBD1 (6 bases). The germline gives CDR1 SGHTS, CDR2 YDEGEE. There are 16 residues in the CDR3. Trimming stripped 4 bases from V and 6 bases from J, with 23 bases between. The CDR3 loop reads CASSPPPPGQVFEQYF. The DNA for the CDR3 is TGTGCCAGCAGCCCCCCCCCGCCGGGACAAGTGTTCGAGCAGTACTTC.

With regard to this clonotype: The conserved phenylalanine or tryptophan is not found at the CDR3 terminus, so this likely reflects a read error. The chain uses TRBV29-1 and TRBJ2-7; TRBD1 matches at 8 bases. This CDR3 region has 14 residues. The germline V gene encodes CDR1 SQVTM and CDR2 ANQGSEA. Trimming at V came to 4 bases and at J to 9 bases, leaving 14 bases not matched to a gene. The CDR3 region is CSVVRSGTGHGQYL. The CDR3 DNA sequence: TGCAGCGTTGTCCGTTCCGGGACAGGCCACGGGCAGTACTTA.

The CDR3 DNA is TGTGCCAGCAGCGGGAGACTAGCGGGATCGGGCACAGATACGCAGTATTTT. Translating gives CASSGRLAGSGTDTQYF. The rearrangement links TRBV11-2 to TRBJ2-3; TRBD2 agrees at 11 bases. The CDR3 contains 17 residues. Germline assignment: CDR1 SGHAT and CDR2 FQNNGV. After removal of 5 bases from V and 1 base from J, the junction contained 8 bases not matched to a gene.

This chain uses TRBV28 with TRBJ1-5; 8 bases line up with TRBD1. The germline gives CDR1 MDHEN, CDR2 SYDVKM. The CDR3 is 16 residues long. V shed 5 bases and J 2 bases; nucleotides not matched to a gene: 8. The CDR3, as DNA: TGTGCCAGCAGTCCCCGGACAGGGAATGGCAATCAGCCCCAGCATTTT. Translation: CASSPRTGNGNQPQHF.

This clonotype has only a few counts. This rearrangement joins TRBV7-2 to TRBJ2-7; D not resolved. The CDR3 runs to 12 residues. Per germline, CDR1 SGHTA and CDR2 FQGNSA. Trimming removed 2 bases at V and 4 bases at J, with 6 bases between. This CDR3 reads CASSLNGYEQYF. In DNA form, the CDR3 reads TGTGCCAGCAGCTTAAACGGATACGAGCAGTACTTC.

V gene TRBV19 combines with J gene TRBJ2-3; weak D call: TRBD2 (6 bases). The CDR3 contains 18 residues. The ends were cut back, 9 bases at V and 0 bases at J, with 25 bases in the middle. Germline-derived CDR1 and CDR2 are LNHDA and SQIVND (reference sequence). CDR3 region: CASGNLAAPTRSTDTQYF. The CDR3 DNA reads TGTGCCAGCGGCAACTTAGCGGCACCTACAAGGAGCACAGATACGCAGTATTTT.

The chain joins TRBV20-1 to TRBJ2-4; D call uncertain. The CDR3 covers 14 residues. Trimming left V 6 bases short and J 9 bases short, with 21 bases between. Germline assignment: CDR1 DFQATT and CDR2 SNEGSKA (reference sequence). The chain's CDR3 is CSAKNANGFSIQYF. The CDR3 DNA sequence: TGCAGTGCCAAGAACGCAAACGGATTCTCCATTCAGTACTTC.

A note on this clonotype: The junction departs from the called germline gene at one end, perhaps through a read error. V usage is TRBV5-1 and J usage is TRBJ1-1, with D uncertain. The CDR3 extends over 13 amino acids. The germline CDR1 and CDR2 sequences are SGHRS and YFSETQ. The chain's CDR3 is CSSSLESPTEAFF. CDR3 sequence (DNA): TGCTCCAGCAGCTTGGAAAGTCCCACTGAAGCTTTCTTT.

The chain recombines TRBV7-2 with TRBJ2-3; TRBD2 matches 9 bases. The CDR3 is made up of 16 amino acids. V was clipped by 6 bases and J by 3 bases; unmatched bases: 10. The germline V gene encodes CDR1 SGHTA and CDR2 FQGNSA. CDR3 bases: TGTGCCAGCAGGGCTGGAGGCCTAGCGGGGACAGATACGCAGTATTTT. This translates into CASRAGGLAGTDTQYF.

The chain uses TRBV15 and TRBJ1-2, with 8 bases fitting TRBD1. Germline CDR1 LNHNV, CDR2 YYDKDF (reference sequence). The V and J ends lost 4 bases and 5 bases, in that order; junction bases with no gene match: 6. This CDR3 has 14 amino acids. CDR3 amino acids: CATSTPGQEYGYTF. The CDR3 DNA follows: TGTGCCACCAGCACACCGGGACAGGAATATGGCTACACCTTC.